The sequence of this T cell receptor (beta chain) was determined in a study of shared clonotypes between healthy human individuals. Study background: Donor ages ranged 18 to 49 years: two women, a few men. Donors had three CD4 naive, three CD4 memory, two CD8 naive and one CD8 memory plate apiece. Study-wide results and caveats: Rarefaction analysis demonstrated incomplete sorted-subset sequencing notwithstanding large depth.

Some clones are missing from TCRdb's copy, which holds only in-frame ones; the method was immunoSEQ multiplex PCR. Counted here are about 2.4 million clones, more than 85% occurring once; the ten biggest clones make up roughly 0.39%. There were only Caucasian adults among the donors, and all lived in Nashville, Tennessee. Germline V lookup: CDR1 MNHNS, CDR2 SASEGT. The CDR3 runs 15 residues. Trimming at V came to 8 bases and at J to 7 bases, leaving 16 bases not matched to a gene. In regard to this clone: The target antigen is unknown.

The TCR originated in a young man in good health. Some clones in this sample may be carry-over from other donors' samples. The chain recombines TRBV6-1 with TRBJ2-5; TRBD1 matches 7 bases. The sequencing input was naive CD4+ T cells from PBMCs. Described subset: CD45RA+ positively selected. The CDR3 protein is CASAQTGLTLGTQYF. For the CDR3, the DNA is TGTGCCAGCGCTCAGACAGGGCTGACTTTGGGGACCCAGTACTTC.